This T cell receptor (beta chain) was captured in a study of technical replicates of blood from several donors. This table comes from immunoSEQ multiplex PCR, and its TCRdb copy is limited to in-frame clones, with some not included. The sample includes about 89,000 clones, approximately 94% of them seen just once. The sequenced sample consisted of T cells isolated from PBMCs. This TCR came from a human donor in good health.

The CDR3 nucleotides read TGTGCCAGCGGGCGGGGGGGTAAGTTCTTC. Protein product: CASGRGGKFF. The chain combines TRBV6-5 with TRBJ2-1, with 9 bases that match TRBD2. Germline loops: CDR1 MNHEY, CDR2 SVGAGI. The CDR3 is 10 amino acids. The V and J ends lost 8 bases and 14 bases, in that order; junction bases with no gene match: 4.